The next 3 T cell receptor beta chains were all read from a single sample in a study of human T cells and chemical hapten exposure. The time point: patch test 1, 2 weeks after DPC sensitization. Treatment here: therapeutic diphenylcyclopropenone sensitization with weekly scalp DPC. In TCRdb, the RACE reads were re-called with MiXCR into one record per CDR3 protein. The data contain around 380,000 distinct CDR3 sequences, roughly 4.8% of them singletons. Sequences were derived from whole blood, sampled in connection with sensitization to the hapten diphenylcyclopropenone (DPC). These receptors were obtained from a woman aged 50 to 60 with alopecia areata. Some clones in this sample may be carry-over from other donors' samples.

This clonotype has ten or more counts. The chain recombines TRBV7-9 with TRBJ1-1; perhaps TRBD1 as D (6 bases). Germline V lookup: CDR1 SEHNR, CDR2 FQNEAQ (reference sequence). The V end lost 3 bases, the J end lost 4 bases, and 9 bases lay between the germline ends. This CDR3 spans 13 amino acids. The CDR3 DNA reads as TGTGCCAGCAGCTTCCCAGGGGTCACTGAAGCTTTCTTT. Its protein product is CASSFPGVTEAFF.

This clonotype was seen only a few times. The chain is built from TRBV2 and TRBJ2-3, with a possible D match to TRBD1 (6 bases). The CDR3 consists of 14 residues. V was shortened by 3 bases and J by 3 bases, with 10 bases between the two germline ends. Per germline, CDR1 SNHLY and CDR2 FYNNEI. The CDR3 DNA follows: TGTGCCAGCAGTGAGGCAGGGGATACAGATACGCAGTATTTT. It yields the protein CASSEAGDTDTQYF.

This clonotype was counted at least ten times. The chain links TRBV6-5 to TRBJ1-2; 7 bases fit TRBD1. Germline trimming cut 6 bases from V and 4 bases from J; bases unmatched to any gene: 17. The CDR3 runs 17 residues. Germline CDR1 reads MNHEY; CDR2 reads SVGAGI. The CDR3 nucleotides are TGTGCCAGCAGCACTTCATCGGGACAGCAAAGCCCCTATGGCTACACCTTC. Translation: CASSTSSGQQSPYGYTF.